This T cell receptor (beta chain) was captured by sequencing in a study of blood T cells in healthy people across ages (dated by TCRdb to between 2014 and 2017). Describing the broader study: In model experiments, roughly one uniquely barcoded TCR beta cDNA molecule per two T cells was captured by template switching. Age-related changes in TCR beta repertoire diversity were measured in the study by deep sequencing normalized with unique cDNA molecular identifiers. The donors were split into four age groups: young (average around 17 years), middle-aged (39), aged (over 55) and long-lived (approximately 80). To avoid experimental bias, donors of different ages were spread randomly across the sequencing lanes. Using the same blood draw, the study looked at two additional independent replicas of 1 million unique cDNA reads for two donors, one aged 18 to 30 and the other aged 80 or older.

From a lookup of the germline V gene, CDR1 and CDR2 are SNHLY and FYNNEI. The CDR3 numbers 15 residues from cysteine through phenylalanine. The CDR3 DNA has 45 bases and is translated from base 1. V is shortened by 0 bases, J by 1 base, and the region joining them spans 6 bases. The 40 or so donors, aged 6 to 90 years, were systemically healthy Caucasian individuals from Russia. Ten milliliters of peripheral blood were drawn from each donor into EDTA-treated Vacutainer tubes. Ficoll-Paque density-gradient centrifugation was used to isolate PBMCs, with at least 6.5 million obtained per sample. Total RNA was extracted from PBMCs with Trizol reagent, with at least 5 micrograms obtained per sample. For every donor, flow cytometry on a PBMC aliquot measured the percentage of naive CD45RAhigh/CD27high T cells. The method was 5' RACE. The sequencing machine was an Illumina HiSeq 2500. A second 7 to 11 cycle PCR used a sample-barcoded 5' primer and a J-beta primer mix. Each TCR beta cDNA molecule received a unique molecular identifier from a template-switch 5' adaptor carrying 12 random nucleotides. Each sample yielded at least 2.5 million CDR3-containing paired-end reads. The Mint cDNA synthesis kit, primed by a TRBC-specific oligonucleotide, was used to synthesize first-strand cDNA from all RNA. Following uracil-DNA glycosylase treatment, a first 18-cycle PCR with universal primers M1SS and BC2_uni_R was performed on all cDNA. Turning to the authors' computational methods: For normalization, 1 million high-quality reads, each with a distinct molecular identifier, were randomly selected from each sample. Reads with shared molecular identifiers were discarded instead of being binned into consensus sequences. MiTCR, run with a Q25 quality threshold and the strictest error-elimination algorithm, handled CDR3 identification, clonotype clustering and error correction. A nonparametric unseen species model with Euler transformation was used to estimate lower-bound total TCR beta diversity. TCRdb reworked the public reads: Q25 trimming with fastp, MiXCR clone assembly, productive beta chains retained. CDR3 protein duplicates are merged, each entry listing the most common genes and DNA. The V and J calls and clone size come from TCRdb's table, not from the authors' own analysis. This sample holds hundreds of thousands of distinct CDR3 sequences; around 45% were observed only once. Around 21% of the sample is held by the ten biggest clonotypes.

Overall results and qualifications from the work: Total diversity estimates from one million sequenced T cells were considered lower bounds and underestimates. A strong correlation was found between observed TCR beta diversity and the percentage of naive T cells measured by flow cytometry. Because donor CMV infection status was unknown, age-related changes in expanded clonotypes were potentially confounded. Compared with the aged group, more naive CD4+ T cells, fewer expanded clones and increased TCR diversity were shown by the long-lived group, suggesting age selection. Observed TCR beta diversity per million T cells fell roughly linearly with age, and a significant reduction was already apparent by age around 40. Because profiling used bulk unsorted PBMCs, naive and antigen-experienced compartments could not be compared conclusively.

This clonotype was counted between two and nine times. This receptor's antigen is unknown. No quality values exist for individual bases; no much larger clone is one base distant. The V and J segments used are TRBV2 and TRBJ2-2; the D gene cannot be named for sure. The TCR sequence derives from a man aged 55 to 70 in good health. Source material: blood. The nucleotide sequence reads TGTGCCAGCAGTGAAGCTGGTCAGAACACCGGGGAGCTGTTTTTT. Translated, this is CASSEAGQNTGELFF.